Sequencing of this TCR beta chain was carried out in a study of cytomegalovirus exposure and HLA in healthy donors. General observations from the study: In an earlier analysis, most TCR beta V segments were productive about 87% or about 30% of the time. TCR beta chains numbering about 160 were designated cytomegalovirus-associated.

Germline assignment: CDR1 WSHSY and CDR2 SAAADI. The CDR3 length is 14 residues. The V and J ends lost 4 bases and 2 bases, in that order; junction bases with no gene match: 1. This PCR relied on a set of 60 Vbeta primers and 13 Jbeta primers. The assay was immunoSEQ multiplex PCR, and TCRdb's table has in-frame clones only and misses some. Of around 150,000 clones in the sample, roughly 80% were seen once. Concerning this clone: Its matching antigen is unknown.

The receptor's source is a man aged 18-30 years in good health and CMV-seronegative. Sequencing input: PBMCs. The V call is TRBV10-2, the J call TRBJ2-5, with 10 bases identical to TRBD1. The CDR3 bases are TGCGCCAGCAGTGGGACAGGGGGACAAGAGACCCAGTACTTC. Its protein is CASSGTGGQETQYF.